One and the same sample provided the 8 T cell receptor beta chains below, sequenced in a study of T cell repertoires in cytomegalovirus infection. MiXCR, run by TCRdb on the reads, gives a single entry per CDR3 protein. The sample contains over 300,000 distinct CDR3 sequences, roughly a sixth of which appear only once. Sequenced: PBMCs. The source of these receptors is a human donor in good health (CMV status not recorded). Some clones in this sample may be carry-over from other donors' samples.

The chain has TRBV20-1 and TRBJ2-5, with 8 bases lining up with TRBD2. Losses at the gene ends were 4 bases for V and 5 bases for J; bases not matched to a gene: 9. Looked up from germline, CDR1 is DFQATT and CDR2 is SNEGSKA (reference sequence). This CDR3 has 14 residues. CDR3 amino acids: CSATRGGVGETQYF. CDR3 DNA sequence: TGCAGTGCTACCCGGGGGGGAGTGGGGGAGACCCAGTACTTC.

The gene calls are TRBV20-1 and TRBJ1-3, with TRBD1 matching over 11 bases. This CDR3 is 16 amino acids long. Losses at the gene ends were 4 bases for V and 3 bases for J; bases not matched to a gene: 8. The germline CDR1 and CDR2 sequences are DFQATT and SNEGSKA (reference sequence). The CDR3 is CSAIRTGGSIGNTIYF. CDR3 DNA: TGCAGTGCTATCCGGACAGGGGGCTCCATTGGAAACACCATATATTTT.

The table lists this clonotype with a few counts. J is TRBJ1-5 and V is TRBV10-3; the D is unclear. The CDR3 totals 12 residues. V was shortened by 5 bases and J by 3 bases, with 5 bases between the two germline ends. Germline CDR1 and CDR2: ENHRY and SYGVKD. The CDR3 protein is CAISPPNQPQHF. The CDR3 bases are TGTGCCATCAGTCCCCCCAATCAGCCCCAGCATTTT.

This chain uses TRBV6-6 with TRBJ2-7; no clear D. V was cut by 7 bases and J by 7 bases, with 20 bases left in between. Germline CDR1 and CDR2: MNHNY and SVGAGI (reference sequence). The CDR3 covers 14 residues. CDR3 bases: TGTGCCAGCAACGAAGGGCCGTATTCGAAAGAGCAGTACTTC. Translating it yields CASNEGPYSKEQYF.

CDR3 loop: CASRPGTGAIYEQYF. CDR3 nucleotides: TGTGCCAGCAGGCCCGGGACAGGGGCCATCTACGAGCAGTACTTC. V and J are TRBV28 and TRBJ2-7; TRBD1 agrees at 10 bases. Germline V lookup: CDR1 MDHEN, CDR2 SYDVKM. V shed 6 bases, J shed 3 bases, and the junction held 8 bases outside the gene matches. The CDR3 length is 15 residues.

The chain combines TRBV18 with TRBJ1-3, with D unresolved. Trimming left V 5 bases short and J 0 bases short, with 8 bases between. The CDR3 consists of 14 residues. Germline-derived CDR1 and CDR2 are KGHSH and LQKENI. The CDR3 region is CASSIPGSGNTIYF. The DNA for the CDR3 is TGTGCCAGCTCAATTCCGGGCTCTGGAAACACCATATATTTT.

This clonotype was seen repeatedly, ten times or more. The rearrangement links TRBV7-2 to TRBJ2-3, with TRBD2 identical over 8 bases. Germline V gives CDR1 SGHTA, CDR2 FQGNSA. The CDR3 is 16 residues long. V lost 1 base, J lost 2 bases, and 5 bases stayed unmatched. The DNA of the CDR3 is TGTGCCAGCAGCTTAGGAGGACTAGCCATCACAGATACGCAGTATTTT. Translated: CASSLGGLAITDTQYF.

J is TRBJ1-2 and V is TRBV12-3 or TRBV12-4, with D unclear. The CDR3 runs 12 residues. Trimming pared 7 bases from V and 7 bases from J, leaving 13 bases between. CDR3 sequence: CASTLGRVGYTF. CDR3 in DNA: TGTGCCAGCACCTTGGGGAGGGTTGGCTACACCTTC.